Below are 22 T cell receptor beta chains sequenced from a single sample in a study of spatial heterogeneity in lung cancer. Study-wide results and caveats: Tracking of tumor mutation counts was seen in expanded intratumoral alpha and beta TCR counts.

TCRdb used MiXCR to reprocess the 5' RACE reads, holding one entry per CDR3 protein. Of roughly 6,000 distinct CDR3 sequences in the sample, about 15% were seen once. Indicated time point: sample taken at primary tumor resection. Their antigens are not known. Here the sequenced sample was lung tumor tissue, taken at surgery. These receptors were obtained from a male donor with early-stage non-small cell lung cancer.

This clonotype was counted many times. The library was prepared for alpha chains; this beta chain is a stray read, so its frequency means little. The chain couples TRBV20-1 to TRBJ1-2; the D gene is possibly TRBD1 (6 bases). V was cut by 0 bases and J by 5 bases, with 13 bases left in between. The CDR3 runs to 14 residues. CDR1 DFQATT and CDR2 SNEGSKA come from the germline V gene (reference sequence). CDR3 sequence reads: CSARDYTGPYGYTF. Written as DNA, the CDR3 is TGCAGTGCTAGAGATTATACAGGGCCTTATGGCTACACCTTC.

In this sample, this clonotype is medium-sized. This beta chain slipped into a library made for alpha chains as a stray read, so its size is not meaningful. The V and J genes are TRBV5-1 and TRBJ2-5; TRBD1 aligns across 9 bases. J gave up 5 bases and V 0 bases, and 8 bases lay outside the gene matches. This CDR3 spans 16 amino acids. Germline V lookup: CDR1 SGHRS, CDR2 YFSETQ. The CDR3 DNA reads TGCGCCAGCAGCTTGGGGGGACAGGGTTCCACGGAGACCCAGTACTTC. It specifies CASSLGGQGSTETQYF.

This clonotype is categorized as medium-sized. This beta chain is an off-target read within a library intended for alpha chains, so its frequency means little. This chain uses TRBV29-1 with TRBJ2-7, with D perhaps matching TRBD1 (5 bases). Germline loops: CDR1 SQVTM, CDR2 ANQGSEA. The CDR3 length is 13 residues. Trimming left V 4 bases short and J 4 bases short, with 14 bases between. The CDR3 region is CSVGSRTLYEQYF. CDR3 DNA sequence: TGCAGCGTTGGGAGCAGGACATTATACGAGCAGTACTTC.

By sample share, this clonotype is medium-sized. The junction and the germline gene differ at one end; a read error may be behind it. A library made for alpha chains picked up this beta chain off target, so its size means little. The V call is TRBV7-7, the J call TRBJ1-4, with D unresolved. Germline V lookup: CDR1 SSHAT, CDR2 FNYEAQ (reference sequence). CDR3 size: 13 residues. CDR3 loop: CASSSDVGEKLFF. For the CDR3, the DNA is TGTGCTAGCAGCTCCGACGTAGGTGAAAAACTGTTTTTT.

This clonotype is termed medium-sized. The library was prepared for alpha chains; this beta chain is a stray read, so its frequency means little. V gene TRBV5-4 combines with J gene TRBJ2-1; 10 bases are a match to TRBD1. From germline, CDR1 is SGHNT and CDR2 YYREEE (reference sequence). This CDR3 contains 16 residues. V lost 0 bases and J lost 8; bases outside the gene matches: 8. CDR3 in DNA: TGTGCCAGCAGCTTGGCCGACAGGGGGCGGAAGGATGAGCAGTTCTTC. It specifies CASSLADRGRKDEQFF.

In its sample, this clonotype was seen many times. Since it is a stray read in a library aimed at alpha chains, this beta chain has a size that is not meaningful. V usage is TRBV10-3 and J usage is TRBJ2-6; possibly TRBD1 or TRBD2 for D (5 bases each). This CDR3 is 16 amino acids long. Germline loops: CDR1 ENHRY, CDR2 SYGVKD. Trimming left V 4 bases short and J 0 bases short, with 10 bases between. The CDR3 here is CAISAGRHSGANVLTF. The CDR3 nucleotides are TGTGCCATCAGTGCGGGACGGCACTCTGGGGCCAACGTCCTGACTTTC.

Remarks on this clonotype: This beta chain is an unintended read in a library built for alpha chains; its size means little. This rearrangement joins TRBV27 to TRBJ1-4; a possible D gene is TRBD1 (6 bases). Germline assignment: CDR1 MNHEY and CDR2 SMNVEV (reference sequence). V dropped 4 bases and J dropped 2 bases, with 14 bases sitting between them. The CDR3 is 16 residues long. CDR3 loop: CASSSGQPSTNEKLFF. CDR3 nucleotide sequence: TGTGCCAGCAGTTCCGGACAGCCCTCCACTAATGAAAAACTGTTTTTT.

Within the sample, this clonotype is medium-sized (0.01 to 0.1%). The size of this beta chain means little, since it is a stray read in a library made for alpha chains. The chain uses TRBV5-1 and TRBJ1-2, with a tentative D call TRBD1 (5 bases). V shed 3 bases and J shed 8 bases, with 17 bases lying between them. Germline V CDR1 and CDR2: SGHRS, YFSETQ. The CDR3 extends over 14 amino acids. CDR3 coding DNA: TGCGCCAGCAGCTCAAACGGGGCGCGACGCGGCTACACCTTC. As protein: CASSSNGARRGYTF.

By share, this clonotype counts as medium-sized. With the library built for alpha chains, this beta chain is off target and its frequency is not meaningful. V gene TRBV5-1 combines with J gene TRBJ2-3, with 7 bases lining up with TRBD2. Losses at the gene ends were 0 bases for V and 2 bases for J; bases not matched to a gene: 6. CDR1 and CDR2 from the germline V gene are SGHRS and YFSETQ. The length of the CDR3 is 16 residues. This CDR3 is CASSLGVSGYTDTQYF. The CDR3 DNA reads TGCGCCAGCAGCTTGGGGGTTAGCGGGTACACAGATACGCAGTATTTT.

This clonotype showed up many times. The library was designed around alpha chains, so this beta chain is a stray read whose abundance carries little weight. V and J are TRBV19 and TRBJ2-2, with 7 bases identical to TRBD1. This CDR3 comprises 17 residues. Losses at the gene ends were 5 bases for V and 4 bases for J; bases not matched to a gene: 13. CDR1 is LNHDA and CDR2 is SQIVND in the germline V gene (reference sequence). The CDR3 bases are TGTGCCAGTAGTCCCCCCCCTTCGACAGGGCTCACCGGGGAGCTGTTTTTT. Translation gives CASSPPPSTGLTGELFF.

This clonotype was picked up a small number of times. This beta chain was picked up by a library intended for alpha chains and is off target, so its count carries little meaning. The V and J genes are TRBV12-3 or TRBV12-4 and TRBJ1-1; D call uncertain. CDR3 length: 13 amino acids. Deletions cut 1 base from V and 3 bases from J, with 6 bases between. The CDR3 DNA follows: TGTGCCAGCAGTTTAGGCCAGTACACTGAAGCTTTCTTT. As protein: CASSLGQYTEAFF.

This clonotype is labeled as medium-sized. Within a library made for alpha chains, this beta chain is off target, and its count is uninformative. This rearrangement joins TRBV28 to TRBJ1-2, with a tentative D call TRBD1 (6 bases). The CDR3 spans 14 residues. Per germline, CDR1 MDHEN and CDR2 SYDVKM. Trimming shortened V by 7 bases and J by 8 bases, and 20 bases separated the two germline ends. Written as DNA, the CDR3 is TGTGCCAGCATTCAAGGGGACATAGCGCGGGGCTACACCTTC. It encodes CASIQGDIARGYTF.

This clonotype counts as medium-sized. A library made for alpha chains picked up this beta chain off target, so its size means little. The V and J genes are TRBV9 and TRBJ2-7, with D possibly matching TRBD2 (6 bases). V was cut by 1 base and J by 4 bases, with 15 bases left in between. Per the germline V gene, CDR1 is SGDLS and CDR2 is YYNGEE. The CDR3 has 15 residues. DNA for the CDR3: TGTGCCAGCAGCGTAAGTAGCGGAGCTCGATACGAGCAGTACTTC. It codes for CASSVSSGARYEQYF. Supplemented by reference TRBV9 and TRBJ2-7, the full variable domain reads DSGVTQTPKHLITATGQRVTLRCSPRSGDLSVYWYQQSLDQGLQFLIQYYNGEERAKGNILERFSAQQFPDLHSELNLSSLELGDSALYFCASSVSSGARYEQYFGPGTRLTVT.

On this clonotype: This beta chain represents an off-target read in a library built for alpha chains; its size is of limited meaning. Written as DNA, the CDR3 is TGTGCCAGCAGCTTAGGCCCAGGGGAGCAGTTCTTC. Amino acid sequence: CASSLGPGEQFF. The genes are TRBV7-2 and TRBJ2-1, with a tentative D call TRBD1 (5 bases). Germline-derived CDR1 and CDR2 are SGHTA and FQGNSA. V lost 1 base to trimming and J lost 10 bases, with 8 bases between them. The CDR3 covers 12 residues.

With regard to this clonotype: In a library made to pick up alpha chains, this beta chain is a stray read with a size that means little. The chain carries TRBV11-2 and TRBJ2-3, with TRBD2 matching 9 bases. CDR3 length: 15 residues. After removal of 4 bases from V and 4 bases from J, the junction contained 6 bases not matched to a gene. Germline V CDR1 and CDR2: SGHAT, FQNNGV. The CDR3 loop is CASSSQRGASDTQYF. Written as DNA, the CDR3 is TGTGCCAGCAGCTCCCAGCGGGGGGCCTCAGATACGCAGTATTTT.

Within the sample, this clonotype is medium-sized. This beta chain turned up in a library designed for alpha chains; as an off-target read, its abundance says little. The rearrangement links TRBV5-5 to TRBJ1-1; D remains ambiguous. Germline CDR1 SGHKS, CDR2 YYEKEE (reference sequence). The CDR3 spans 18 residues. V was clipped by 4 bases and J by 0 bases, with 22 bases between them. The CDR3 DNA reads as TGTGCCAGCAGCCTACTTCAAGCGAGTACAACCATGAACACTGAAGCTTTCTTT. Translating it yields CASSLLQASTTMNTEAFF. The complete variable domain, with remaining parts taken from reference TRBV5-5 and TRBJ1-1, reads DAGVTQSPTHLIKTRGQQVTLRCSPISGHKSVSWYQQVLGQGPQFIFQYYEKEERGRGNFPDRFSARQFPNYSSELNVNALLLGDSALYLCASSLLQASTTMNTEAFFGQGTRLTVV.

This clonotype is deemed medium-sized. This beta chain turned up in a library designed for alpha chains; as an off-target read, its abundance says little. This chain joins TRBV6-2 or TRBV6-3 and TRBJ1-1; 10 bases align to TRBD1. Germline V gives CDR1 MNHEY, CDR2 SVGEGT. This CDR3 has 16 residues. V shed 5 bases, J shed 5 bases, and the junction held 11 bases outside the gene matches. The CDR3 coding sequence is TGTGCCAGCAGTCGAGAAGGCGACAGGGGGCGGACTGAAGCTTTCTTT. Amino acid sequence: CASSREGDRGRTEAFF.

A remark on this clonotype: This beta chain appears as a stray read in a library generated for alpha chains; its size is not informative. This sequence joins TRBV29-1 and TRBJ2-3, with 9 nucleotides matching TRBD2. The germline CDR1 and CDR2 sequences are SQVTM and ANQGSEA. This CDR3 is built from 14 residues. Trimming took 7 bases from V and 0 from J; bases not matched to a gene: 5. In nucleotides, the CDR3 is TGCAGCGGCACACTAGCGGGTAGCACAGATACGCAGTATTTT. This translates into CSGTLAGSTDTQYF.

By sample fraction, this clonotype is medium-sized (0.01 to 0.1%). A library made for alpha chains picked up this beta chain off target, so its size means little. The chain has TRBV7-8 and TRBJ1-4; weak D call: TRBD1 (5 bases). The CDR3 runs 14 residues. Trimming took 4 bases from V and 9 from J, leaving 15 bases between them. CDR1 and CDR2 (germline): SGHVS, FQNEAQ. The CDR3 loop reads CASSSGTLAKKLFF. CDR3 in DNA: TGTGCCAGCAGCTCGGGGACCCTCGCGAAAAAACTGTTTTTT.

In its sample, this clonotype was seen once. This beta chain is an off-target read within a library intended for alpha chains, so its frequency means little. The chain combines TRBV20-1 with TRBJ1-4; possible D gene TRBD1, 5 bases. The germline CDR1 and CDR2 sequences are DFQATT and SNEGSKA (reference sequence). The CDR3 runs 12 residues. Trimming left V 5 bases short and J 5 bases short, with 9 bases between. CDR3 protein: CSARQTNEKLFF. The CDR3, as DNA: TGCAGTGCTCGACAGACGAATGAAAAACTGTTTTTT.

By share, this clonotype counts as medium-sized. Being off target in a library aimed at alpha chains, this beta chain has a size of little meaning. The chain combines TRBV27 with TRBJ1-2; 8 bases match TRBD1. This CDR3 comprises 13 residues. V trimming: 4 bases; J trimming: 5 bases; junction bases outside the gene matches: 3. Germline V CDR1 and CDR2: MNHEY, SMNVEV (reference sequence). The chain's CDR3 is CASSWDRRYGYTF. For the CDR3, the DNA is TGTGCCAGCAGTTGGGACAGGCGTTATGGCTACACCTTC.

This clonotype was found many times. This beta chain came through as a stray read in a library set up for alpha chains, and its size says little. The genes are TRBV7-8 and TRBJ1-1, with D tentatively TRBD1 (5 bases). Germline CDR1 reads SGHVS; CDR2 reads FQNEAQ. V lost 7 bases to trimming and J lost 1 base, with 13 bases between them. The CDR3 spans 14 residues. CDR3 residues: CASTIERGNTEAFF. The CDR3 coding sequence is TGTGCCAGCACCATTGAGAGGGGGAACACTGAAGCTTTCTTT.